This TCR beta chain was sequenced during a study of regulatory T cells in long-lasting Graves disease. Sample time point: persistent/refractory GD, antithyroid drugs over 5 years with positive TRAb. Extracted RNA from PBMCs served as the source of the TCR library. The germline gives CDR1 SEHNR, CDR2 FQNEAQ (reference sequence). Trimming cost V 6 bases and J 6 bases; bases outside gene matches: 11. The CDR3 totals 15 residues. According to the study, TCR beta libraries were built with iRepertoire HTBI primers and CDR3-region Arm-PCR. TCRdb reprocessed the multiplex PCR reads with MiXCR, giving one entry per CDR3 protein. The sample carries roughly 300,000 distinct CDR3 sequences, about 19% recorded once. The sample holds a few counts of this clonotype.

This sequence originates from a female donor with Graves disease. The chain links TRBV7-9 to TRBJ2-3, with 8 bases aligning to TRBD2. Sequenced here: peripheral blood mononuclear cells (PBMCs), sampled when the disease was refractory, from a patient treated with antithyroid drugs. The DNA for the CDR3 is TGTGCCAGCAGGTTACGGGGGGGCCTGGAGGATACGCAGTATTTT. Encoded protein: CASRLRGGLEDTQYF. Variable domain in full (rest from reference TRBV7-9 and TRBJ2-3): DTGVSQNPRHKITKRGQNVTFRCDPISEHNRLYWYRQTLGQGPEFLTYFQNEAQLEKSRLLSDRFSAERPKGSFSTLEIQRTEQGDSAMYLCASRLRGGLEDTQYFGPGTRLTVL.